This entry features one TCR beta chain sequence. Its antigen is unidentified. Expressed TCRB transcripts got sequenced, as all isolated RNA was reverse transcribed. Method: immunoSEQ multiplex PCR; TCRdb's copy keeps in-frame clones and lacks some. The table lists about 650,000 clones, under 15% of them singletons, with over 0.1% in the top ten. CD45RO/CCR7/CD25/CD127/CD95/CD27 staining was used to isolate CD4+ naive, central memory, regulatory and stem cell-like memory cells by sorting. CDR3 length: 21 residues. Looked up from germline, CDR1 is SGHDN and CDR2 is FVKESK. V shed 5 bases and J shed 7 bases, with 33 bases lying between them. The sample is drawn from a study of beta chain features in type 1 diabetes. Study as a whole: Sorted cells, approximately 100,000,000 in number, were examined across all samples.

Study findings and constraints: PCR might pick shorter templates more often, in the same way for patients and controls. Moderate yet significant TCRB CDR3 shortening was seen in Type 1 diabetes patients in all four CD4+ subsets. For type 1 diabetes patients, VDJ junctions showed fewer insertions and more deletions.

The source is a man in his thirties or forties with type 1 diabetes. The sample was naive CD4+ T cells from blood. The J gene is TRBJ1-6, the V gene TRBV14, with D possibly being TRBD1 (6 bases). In nucleotides, the CDR3 is TGTGCCAGCAGCGGACCACGGCGGGGGCGGGGGGCGTCTGAGGCGAATTCACCCCTCCACTTT. Translation gives CASSGPRRGRGASEANSPLHF.